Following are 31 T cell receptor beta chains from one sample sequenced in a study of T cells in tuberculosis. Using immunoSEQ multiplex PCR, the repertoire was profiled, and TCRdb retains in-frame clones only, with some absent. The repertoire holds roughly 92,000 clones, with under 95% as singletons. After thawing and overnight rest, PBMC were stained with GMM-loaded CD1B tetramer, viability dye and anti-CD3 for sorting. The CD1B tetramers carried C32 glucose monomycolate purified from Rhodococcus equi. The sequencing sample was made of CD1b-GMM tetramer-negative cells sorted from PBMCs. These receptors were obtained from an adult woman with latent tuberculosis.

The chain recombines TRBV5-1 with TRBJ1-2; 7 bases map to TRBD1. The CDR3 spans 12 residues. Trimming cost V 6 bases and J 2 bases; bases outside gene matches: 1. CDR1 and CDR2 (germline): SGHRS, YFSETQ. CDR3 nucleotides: TGCGCCAGCACACAGGGGAACTATGGCTACACCTTC. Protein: CASTQGNYGYTF.

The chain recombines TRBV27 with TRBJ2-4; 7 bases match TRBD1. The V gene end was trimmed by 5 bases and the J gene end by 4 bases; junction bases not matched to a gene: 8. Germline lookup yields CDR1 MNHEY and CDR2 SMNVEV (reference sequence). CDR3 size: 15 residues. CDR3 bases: TGTGCCAGCAGTCCGAACAGGGGAGAGAAAAACATTCAGTACTTC. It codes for CASSPNRGEKNIQYF.

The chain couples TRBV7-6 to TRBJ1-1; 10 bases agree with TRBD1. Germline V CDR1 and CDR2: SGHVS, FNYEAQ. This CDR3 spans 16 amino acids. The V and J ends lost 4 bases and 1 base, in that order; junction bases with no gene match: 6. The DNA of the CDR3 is TGTGCCAGCAGCTCGGGACAGGGGTACCGGAACACTGAAGCTTTCTTT. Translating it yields CASSSGQGYRNTEAFF. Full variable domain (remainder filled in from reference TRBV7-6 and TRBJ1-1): GAGVSQSPRYKVTKRGQDVALRCDPISGHVSLYWYRQALGQGPEFLTYFNYEAQQDKSGLPNDRFSAERPEGSISTLTIQRTEQRDSAMYRCASSSGQGYRNTEAFFGQGTRLTVV.

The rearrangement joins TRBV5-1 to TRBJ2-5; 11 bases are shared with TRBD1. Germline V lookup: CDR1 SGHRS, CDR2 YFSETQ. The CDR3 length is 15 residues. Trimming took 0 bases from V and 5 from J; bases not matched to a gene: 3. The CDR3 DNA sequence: TGCGCCAGCAGCTTGGACGGGACAGGGGGGGAGACCCAGTACTTC. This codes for CASSLDGTGGETQYF.

The CDR3 sequence: CASSGTGGIRGGYTF. As DNA, the CDR3 is TGTGCCAGCAGCGGAACAGGGGGAATACGTGGTGGCTACACCTTC. This chain joins TRBV9 and TRBJ1-2; 8 bases map to TRBD1. The CDR3 runs to 15 residues. CDR1 and CDR2 from the germline V gene are SGDLS and YYNGEE. V lost 3 bases to trimming and J lost 7 bases; unmatched junction nucleotides: 11.

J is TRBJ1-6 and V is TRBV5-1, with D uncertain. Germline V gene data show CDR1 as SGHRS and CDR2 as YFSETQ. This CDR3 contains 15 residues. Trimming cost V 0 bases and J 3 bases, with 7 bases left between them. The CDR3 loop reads CASSLDRFYNSPLHF. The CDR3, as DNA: TGCGCCAGCAGCTTGGACAGATTCTATAATTCACCCCTCCACTTT.

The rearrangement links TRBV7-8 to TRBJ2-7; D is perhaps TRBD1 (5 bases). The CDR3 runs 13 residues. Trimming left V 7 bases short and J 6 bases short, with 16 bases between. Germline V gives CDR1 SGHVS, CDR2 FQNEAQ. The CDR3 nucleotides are TGTGCCAGCACCGAACTCAGGGCTGGCGAGCAGTACGTC. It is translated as CASTELRAGEQYV.

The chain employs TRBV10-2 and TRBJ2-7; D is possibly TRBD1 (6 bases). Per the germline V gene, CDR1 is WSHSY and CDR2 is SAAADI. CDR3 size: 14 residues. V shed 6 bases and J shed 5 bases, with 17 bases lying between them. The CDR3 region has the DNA TGCGCCAGCAGCCGACAGGTAGCCGGAAACGAGCAGTACGTC. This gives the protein CASSRQVAGNEQYV.

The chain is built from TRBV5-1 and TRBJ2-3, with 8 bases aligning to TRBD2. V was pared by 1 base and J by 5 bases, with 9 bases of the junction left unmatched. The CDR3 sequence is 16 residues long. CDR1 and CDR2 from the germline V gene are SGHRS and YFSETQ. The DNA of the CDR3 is TGCGCCAGCAGCTTGTTACAGCGGGGGATGGGAGATACGCAGTATTTT. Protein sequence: CASSLLQRGMGDTQYF.

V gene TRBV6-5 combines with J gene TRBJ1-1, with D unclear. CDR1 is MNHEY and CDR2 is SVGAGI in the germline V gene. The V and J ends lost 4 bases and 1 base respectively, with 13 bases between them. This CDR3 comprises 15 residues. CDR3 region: CASSSVLMANTEAFF. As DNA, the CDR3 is TGTGCCAGCAGTTCCGTTCTGATGGCGAACACTGAAGCTTTCTTT.

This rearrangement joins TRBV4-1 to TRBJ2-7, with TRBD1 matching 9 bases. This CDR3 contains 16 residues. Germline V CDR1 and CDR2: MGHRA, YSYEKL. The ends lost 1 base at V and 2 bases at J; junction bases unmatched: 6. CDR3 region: CASSQGGDRVTYEQYF. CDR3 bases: TGCGCCAGCAGCCAAGGGGGGGACAGGGTGACCTACGAGCAGTACTTC.

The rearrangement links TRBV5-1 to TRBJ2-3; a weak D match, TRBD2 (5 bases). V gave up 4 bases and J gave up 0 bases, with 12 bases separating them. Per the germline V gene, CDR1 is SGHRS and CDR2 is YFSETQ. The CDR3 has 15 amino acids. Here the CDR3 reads CASSPIGESTDTQYF. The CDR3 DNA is TGCGCCAGCAGCCCAATTGGGGAGAGCACAGATACGCAGTATTTT.

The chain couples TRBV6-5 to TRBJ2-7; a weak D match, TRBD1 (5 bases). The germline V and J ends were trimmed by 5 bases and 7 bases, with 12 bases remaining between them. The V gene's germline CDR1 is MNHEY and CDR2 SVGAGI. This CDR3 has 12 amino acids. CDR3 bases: TGTGCCAGCAGTGTCAGGGTGGGAGAGCAGTACTTC. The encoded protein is CASSVRVGEQYF.

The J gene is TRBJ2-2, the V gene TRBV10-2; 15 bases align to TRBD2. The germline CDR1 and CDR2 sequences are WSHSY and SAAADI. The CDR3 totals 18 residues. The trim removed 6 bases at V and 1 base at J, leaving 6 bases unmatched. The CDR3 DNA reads TGCGCCAGCAGGGCGGGACTAGCGGGGGGACGGAACACCGGGGAGCTGTTTTTT. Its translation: CASRAGLAGGRNTGELFF.

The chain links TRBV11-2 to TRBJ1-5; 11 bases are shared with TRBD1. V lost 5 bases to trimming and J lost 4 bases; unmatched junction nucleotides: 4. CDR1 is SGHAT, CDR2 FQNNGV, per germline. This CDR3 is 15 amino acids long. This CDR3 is CASSRGTGGNQPQHF. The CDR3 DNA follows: TGTGCCAGCAGCCGTGGGACAGGGGGTAATCAGCCCCAGCATTTT.

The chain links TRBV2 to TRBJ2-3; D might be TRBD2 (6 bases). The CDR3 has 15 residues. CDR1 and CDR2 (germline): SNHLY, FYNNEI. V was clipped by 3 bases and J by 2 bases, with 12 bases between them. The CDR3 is CASSEIGGNTDTQYF. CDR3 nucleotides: TGTGCCAGCAGTGAGATTGGCGGGAACACAGATACGCAGTATTTT.

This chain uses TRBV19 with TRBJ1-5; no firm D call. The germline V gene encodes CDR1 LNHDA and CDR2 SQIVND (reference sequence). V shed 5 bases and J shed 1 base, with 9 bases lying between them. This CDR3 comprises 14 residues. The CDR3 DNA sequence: TGTGCCAGTAGTCCAGTCACCAGCAATCAGCCCCAGCATTTT. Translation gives CASSPVTSNQPQHF.

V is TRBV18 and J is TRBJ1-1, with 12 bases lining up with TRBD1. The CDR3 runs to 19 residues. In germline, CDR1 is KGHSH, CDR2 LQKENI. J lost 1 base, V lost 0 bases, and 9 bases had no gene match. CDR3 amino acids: CASSPPGTGGVWRNTEAFF. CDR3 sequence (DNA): TGTGCCAGCTCACCACCCGGGACAGGGGGCGTCTGGCGGAACACTGAAGCTTTCTTT. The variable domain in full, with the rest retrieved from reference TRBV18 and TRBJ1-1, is NAGVMQNPRHLVRRRGQEARLRCSPMKGHSHVYWYRQLPEEGLKFMVYLQKENIIDESGMPKERFSAEFPKEGPSILRIQQVVRGDSAAYFCASSPPGTGGVWRNTEAFFGQGTRLTVV.

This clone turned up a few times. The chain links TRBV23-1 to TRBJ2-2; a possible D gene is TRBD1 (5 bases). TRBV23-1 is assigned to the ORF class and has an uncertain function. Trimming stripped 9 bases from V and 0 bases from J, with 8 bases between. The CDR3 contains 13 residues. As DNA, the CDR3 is TGCGCCAGGTCCAGGGCGAACACCGGGGAGCTGTTTTTT. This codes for CARSRANTGELFF.

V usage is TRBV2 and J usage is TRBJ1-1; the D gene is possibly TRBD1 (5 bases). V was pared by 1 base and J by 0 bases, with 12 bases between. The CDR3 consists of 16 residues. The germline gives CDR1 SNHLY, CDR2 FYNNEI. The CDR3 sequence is CASSEGGVRMNTEAFF. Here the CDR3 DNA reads TGTGCCAGCAGTGAAGGGGGGGTCAGAATGAACACTGAAGCTTTCTTT.

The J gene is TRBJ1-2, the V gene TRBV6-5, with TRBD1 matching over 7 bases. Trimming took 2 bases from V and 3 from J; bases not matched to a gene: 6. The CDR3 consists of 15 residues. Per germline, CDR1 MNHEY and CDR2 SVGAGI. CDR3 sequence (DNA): TGTGCCAGCAGTTACGAAGGGGGCAGAGACTATGGCTACACCTTC. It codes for CASSYEGGRDYGYTF.

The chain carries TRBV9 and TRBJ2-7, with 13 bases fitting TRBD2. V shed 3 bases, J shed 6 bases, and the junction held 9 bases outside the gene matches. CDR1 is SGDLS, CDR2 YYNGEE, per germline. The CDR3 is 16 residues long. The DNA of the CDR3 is TGTGCCAGCAGCGCCAGACTAGCGGGGGGCCTTTCCGAGCAGTACGTC. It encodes CASSARLAGGLSEQYV.

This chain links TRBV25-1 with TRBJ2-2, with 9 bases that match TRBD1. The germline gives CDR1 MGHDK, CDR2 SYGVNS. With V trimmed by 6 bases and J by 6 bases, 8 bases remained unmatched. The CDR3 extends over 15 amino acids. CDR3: CASSERDREAGELFF. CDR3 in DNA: TGTGCCAGCAGCGAACGGGACAGGGAGGCCGGGGAGCTGTTTTTT.

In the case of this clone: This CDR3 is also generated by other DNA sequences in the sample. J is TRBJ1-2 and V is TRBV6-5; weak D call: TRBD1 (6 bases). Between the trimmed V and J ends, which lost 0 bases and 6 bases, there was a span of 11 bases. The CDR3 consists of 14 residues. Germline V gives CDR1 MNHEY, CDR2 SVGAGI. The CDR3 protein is CASSYSSGGHGYTF. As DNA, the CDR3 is TGTGCCAGCAGTTACTCGTCGGGGGGCCATGGCTACACCTTC.

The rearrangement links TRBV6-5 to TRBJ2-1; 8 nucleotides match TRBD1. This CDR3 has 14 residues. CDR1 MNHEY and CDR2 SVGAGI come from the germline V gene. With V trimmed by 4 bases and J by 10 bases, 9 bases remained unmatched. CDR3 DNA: TGTGCCAGCAGTTCCCGACAGGGGAAGGGCGAGCAGTTCTTC. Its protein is CASSSRQGKGEQFF.

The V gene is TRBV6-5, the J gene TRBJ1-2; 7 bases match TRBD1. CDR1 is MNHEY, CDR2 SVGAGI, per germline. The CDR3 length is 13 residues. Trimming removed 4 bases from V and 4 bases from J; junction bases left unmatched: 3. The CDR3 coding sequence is TGTGCCAGCAGTTTAGGGGGCGGCTATGGCTACACCTTC. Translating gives CASSLGGGYGYTF.

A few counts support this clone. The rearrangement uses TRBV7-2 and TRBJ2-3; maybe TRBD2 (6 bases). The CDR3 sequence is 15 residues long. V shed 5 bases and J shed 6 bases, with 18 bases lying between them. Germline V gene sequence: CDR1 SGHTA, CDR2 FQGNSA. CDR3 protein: CASSRGPSGGDTQYF. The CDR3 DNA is TGTGCCAGCAGCAGAGGTCCATCCGGGGGTGATACGCAGTATTTT.

CDR3 residues: CASRDLRQGAQETQYF. CDR3 coding DNA: TGTGCCAGCAGGGACCTCCGACAGGGGGCCCAAGAGACCCAGTACTTC. The chain couples TRBV2 to TRBJ2-5, with 10 positions matching TRBD1. V trimming: 6 bases; J trimming: 1 base; junction bases outside the gene matches: 8. The germline V gene encodes CDR1 SNHLY and CDR2 FYNNEI. This CDR3 region has 16 residues.

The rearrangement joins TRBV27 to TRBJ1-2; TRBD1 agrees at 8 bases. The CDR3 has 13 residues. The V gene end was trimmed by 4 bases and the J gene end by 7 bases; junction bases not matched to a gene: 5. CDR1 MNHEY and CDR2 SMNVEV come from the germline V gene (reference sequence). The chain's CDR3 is CASSSDRVGGYTF. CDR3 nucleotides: TGTGCCAGCAGTTCGGACAGGGTCGGTGGCTACACCTTC.

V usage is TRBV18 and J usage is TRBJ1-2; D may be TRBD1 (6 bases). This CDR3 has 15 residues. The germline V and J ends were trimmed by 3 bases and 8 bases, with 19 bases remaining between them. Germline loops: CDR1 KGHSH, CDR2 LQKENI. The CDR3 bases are TGTGCCAGCTCACCGCGGGGGGGCGAGACATGGGGCTACACCTTC. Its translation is CASSPRGGETWGYTF.

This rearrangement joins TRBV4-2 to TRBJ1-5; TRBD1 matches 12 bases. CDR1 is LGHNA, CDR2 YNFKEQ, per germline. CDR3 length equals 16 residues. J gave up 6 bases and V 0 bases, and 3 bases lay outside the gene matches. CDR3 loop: CASSQDGTGGFQPQHF. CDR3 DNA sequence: TGTGCCAGCAGCCAAGATGGGACAGGGGGCTTTCAGCCCCAGCATTTT.